This entry is about one T cell receptor beta chain. The germline V and J ends were trimmed by 0 bases and 0 bases, with 8 bases remaining between them. Germline CDR1 reads SGHRS; CDR2 reads YFSETQ. CDR3 length: 15 residues. The entry originates in a study of blood T cell repertoires in COVID-19. In the study overall: The United States, Italy and Spain were the sources of the acute and convalescent COVID-19 samples. PBMCs, B-cell-depleted T cells, or T cells were the source of the cDNA or gDNA that made up the material.

Seattle patients were enrolled while actively infected and followed longitudinally. In the authors' workflow: Reference gene primer amplification gave nucleated cell count estimates. The repertoire was sequenced with immunoSEQ multiplex PCR; TCRdb's copy has only in-frame clones and lacks some. V and J calls and clone size follow that table, whereas D and trimming were derived from the DNA. The profile covers about 150,000 clones, with about 83% appearing a single time and 9.5% to 13% taken by the ten largest. The sequence derives from a woman in her fifties or sixties with COVID-19, enrolled during active disease. Material for sequencing was peripheral blood. The chain uses TRBV5-1 and TRBJ2-3; D gene ambiguous. DNA for the CDR3: TGCGCCAGCAGCTTGGCTCCTCTCAGCACAGATACGCAGTATTTT. Its translation is CASSLAPLSTDTQYF. The variable domain in full, completed from reference TRBV5-1 and TRBJ2-3, reads KAGVTQTPRYLIKTRGQQVTLSCSPISGHRSVSWYQQTPGQGLQFLFEYFSETQRNKGNFPGRFSGRQFSNSRSEMNVSTLELGDSALYLCASSLAPLSTDTQYFGPGTRLTVL.